This is a list of T cell receptor beta chains from one sample in a study of blood T cells in healthy people across ages. TCRdb used MiXCR to reprocess the 5' RACE reads, holding one entry per CDR3 protein. The sample contains about 720,000 distinct CDR3 sequences, about a fifth of which appear only once. Sequencing used blood. These receptor sequences come from a man aged 70-80 years in good health. The CDR3 runs from the conserved cysteine through the conserved F or W.

V gene,J gene,CDR3 protein
TRBV19,TRBJ2-5,CASRGTSGEGQETQYF
TRBV27,TRBJ2-7,CASSLGRMGGYRYEQYF
TRBV7-9,TRBJ1-5,CASSPGTVDKWPQHF
TRBV12-3/TRBV12-4,TRBJ2-4,CASSLRIGPLAPKNIQYF
TRBV11-3,TRBJ1-1,CAGSSGQVNTEAFF
TRBV28,TRBJ1-3,CASSFGTISGNTIYF
TRBV11-2,TRBJ1-5,CASSASTGGRSNQPQHF
TRBV6-1,TRBJ1-5,CASSPQMGGTSNQPQHF
TRBV14,TRBJ2-2,CASSQHRGSTGELFF
TRBV19,.,CASSPRRDEQFF
TRBV7-9,TRBJ1-1,CASSLEGGLGTSEAFF
TRBV3-1,TRBJ2-5,CASSQDQWTEETQYF
TRBV20-1,TRBJ2-3,CSAYPPGRGTDTQYF
TRBV14,TRBJ1-2,CASSEGRNYGYTF
TRBV12-3/TRBV12-4,TRBJ1-2,CASSPVRRGPSDYTF
TRBV3-1,.,CASQEPGTSGNEQFF
TRBV20-1,TRBJ2-5,CSAVDWDLKETQYF
TRBV5-1,.,CASSLGRQGQETQYF
TRBV7-9,TRBJ1-1,CASSLMEKPEAFF
TRBV7-2,TRBJ1-5,CASSLGGTGGQPQHF
TRBV20-1,TRBJ1-2,CSARERVGYGYTF
TRBV5-1,TRBJ2-5,CASSPGGSAEQETQYF
TRBV6-5,TRBJ1-2,CASSYGDRESGYTF
TRBV20-1,TRBJ2-5,CSAWGGEATEQYF
TRBV28,TRBJ2-1,CASSLTAGGDHNEQFF
TRBV29-1,TRBJ1-4,CSVAKEGPGEKLFF